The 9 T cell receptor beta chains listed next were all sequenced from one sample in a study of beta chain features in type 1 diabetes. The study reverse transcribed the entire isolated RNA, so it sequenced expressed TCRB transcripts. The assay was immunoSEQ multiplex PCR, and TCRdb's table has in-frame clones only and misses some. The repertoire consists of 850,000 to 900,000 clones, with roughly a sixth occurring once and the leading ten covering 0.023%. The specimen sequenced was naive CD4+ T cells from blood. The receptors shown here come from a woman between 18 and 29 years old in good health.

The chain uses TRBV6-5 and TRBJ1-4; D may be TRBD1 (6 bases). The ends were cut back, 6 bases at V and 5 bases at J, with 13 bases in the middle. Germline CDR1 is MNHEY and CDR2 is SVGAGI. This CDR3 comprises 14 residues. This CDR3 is CASRTGVLNEKLFF. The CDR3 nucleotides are TGTGCCAGCAGGACAGGTGTCCTCAATGAAAAACTGTTTTTT.

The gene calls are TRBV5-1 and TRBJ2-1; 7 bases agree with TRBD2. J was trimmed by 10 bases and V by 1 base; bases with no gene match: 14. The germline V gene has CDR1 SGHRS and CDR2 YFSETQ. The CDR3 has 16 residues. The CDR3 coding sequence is TGCGCCAGCAGCTTGAGCCCAGTGGCTAGCGGAAGAGAGCAGTTCTTC. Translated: CASSLSPVASGREQFF.

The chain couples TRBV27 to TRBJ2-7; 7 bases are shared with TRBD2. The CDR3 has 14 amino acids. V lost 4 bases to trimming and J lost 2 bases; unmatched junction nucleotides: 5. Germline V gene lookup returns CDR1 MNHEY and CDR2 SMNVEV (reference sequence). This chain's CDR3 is CASSSGLWTYEQYF. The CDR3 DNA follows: TGTGCCAGCAGTTCGGGACTATGGACCTACGAGCAGTACTTC.

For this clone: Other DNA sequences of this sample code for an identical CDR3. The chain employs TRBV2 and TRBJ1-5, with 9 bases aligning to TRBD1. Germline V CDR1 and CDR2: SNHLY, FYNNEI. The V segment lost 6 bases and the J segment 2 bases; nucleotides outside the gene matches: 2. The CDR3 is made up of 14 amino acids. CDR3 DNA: TGTGCCAGCAGGGACAGGGGAGGCAATCAGCCCCAGCATTTT. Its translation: CASRDRGGNQPQHF.

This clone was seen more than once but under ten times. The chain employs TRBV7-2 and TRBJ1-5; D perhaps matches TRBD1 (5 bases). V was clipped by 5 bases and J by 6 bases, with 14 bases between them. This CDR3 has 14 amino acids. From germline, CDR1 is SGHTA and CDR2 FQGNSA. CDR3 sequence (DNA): TGTGCCAGCAGCCCGGGGGGTGGAGCTCAGCCCCAGCATTTT. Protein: CASSPGGGAQPQHF. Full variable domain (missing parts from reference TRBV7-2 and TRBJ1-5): GAGVSQSPSNKVTEKGKDVELRCDPISGHTALYWYRQSLGQGLEFLIYFQGNSAPDKSGLPSDRFSAERTGGSVSTLTIQRTQQEDSAVYLCASSPGGGAQPQHFGDGTRLSIL.

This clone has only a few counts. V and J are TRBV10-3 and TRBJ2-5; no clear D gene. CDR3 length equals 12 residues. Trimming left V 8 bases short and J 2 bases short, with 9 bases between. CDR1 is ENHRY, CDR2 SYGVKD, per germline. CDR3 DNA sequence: TGTGCCATCTCCGACCGGCAAGAGACCCAGTACTTC. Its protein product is CAISDRQETQYF.

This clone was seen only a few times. CDR3 protein: CASTLGHRQPQHF. The DNA of the CDR3 is TGTGCCAGCACCCTCGGACATCGTCAGCCCCAGCATTTT. The chain has TRBV28 and TRBJ1-5, with a weak D call TRBD1 (5 bases). The V gene lost 7 bases and the J gene lost 6 bases, with 13 bases spanning the gap. The CDR3 extends over 13 amino acids. The V gene's germline CDR1 is MDHEN and CDR2 SYDVKM.

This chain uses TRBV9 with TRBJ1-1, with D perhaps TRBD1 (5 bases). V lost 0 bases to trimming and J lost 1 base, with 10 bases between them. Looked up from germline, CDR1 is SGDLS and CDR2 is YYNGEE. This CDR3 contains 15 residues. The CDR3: CASSVGAGTNTEAFF. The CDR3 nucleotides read TGTGCCAGCAGCGTAGGGGCAGGGACGAACACTGAAGCTTTCTTT.

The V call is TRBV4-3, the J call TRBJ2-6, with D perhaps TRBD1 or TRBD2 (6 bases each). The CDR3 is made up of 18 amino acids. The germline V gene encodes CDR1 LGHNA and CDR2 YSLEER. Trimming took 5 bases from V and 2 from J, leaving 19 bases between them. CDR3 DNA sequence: TGCGCCAGCAGCACCAAGGGTCGAGGGGGGCCTGGGGCCAACGTCCTGACTTTC. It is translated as CASSTKGRGGPGANVLTF.